Sequencing of this TCR beta chain was carried out in a study of beta chain features in type 1 diabetes. About 120 mL of blood, on average, came from one heparinised draw per donor. Populations obtained by sorting all exceeded 98% purity. Sequenced material consisted of expressed TCRB transcripts (all of the isolated RNA was reverse transcribed). Some clones are missing from TCRdb's copy, which holds only in-frame ones; the method was immunoSEQ multiplex PCR. The sample lists about 930,000 clones, around a sixth seen once, with 0.023% in the top ten. The CDR3 consists of 10 residues. Per the germline V gene, CDR1 is DFQATT and CDR2 is SNEGSKA (reference sequence). The V end was cut by 3 bases, the J end by 8 bases, with 4 bases between.

This TCR was recovered from a woman between 18 and 29 years old in good health. The sample taken for sequencing was naive CD4+ T cells from blood. This sequence joins TRBV20-1 and TRBJ1-4; D not certain. The CDR3 bases are TGCAGTGCTAGTTCCGAAAAACTGTTTTTT. As protein: CSASSEKLFF.